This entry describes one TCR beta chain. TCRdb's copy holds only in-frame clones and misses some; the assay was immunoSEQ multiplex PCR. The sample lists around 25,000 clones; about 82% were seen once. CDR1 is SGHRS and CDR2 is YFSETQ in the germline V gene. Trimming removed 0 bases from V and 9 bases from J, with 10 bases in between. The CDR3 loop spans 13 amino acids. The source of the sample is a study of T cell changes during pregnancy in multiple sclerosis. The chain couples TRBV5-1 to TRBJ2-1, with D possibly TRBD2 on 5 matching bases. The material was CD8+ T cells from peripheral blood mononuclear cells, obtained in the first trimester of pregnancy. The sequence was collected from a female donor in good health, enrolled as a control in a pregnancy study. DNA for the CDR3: TGCGCCAGCAGCTTGGGCGTTGAGGGTGAGCAGTTCTTC. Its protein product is CASSLGVEGEQFF.